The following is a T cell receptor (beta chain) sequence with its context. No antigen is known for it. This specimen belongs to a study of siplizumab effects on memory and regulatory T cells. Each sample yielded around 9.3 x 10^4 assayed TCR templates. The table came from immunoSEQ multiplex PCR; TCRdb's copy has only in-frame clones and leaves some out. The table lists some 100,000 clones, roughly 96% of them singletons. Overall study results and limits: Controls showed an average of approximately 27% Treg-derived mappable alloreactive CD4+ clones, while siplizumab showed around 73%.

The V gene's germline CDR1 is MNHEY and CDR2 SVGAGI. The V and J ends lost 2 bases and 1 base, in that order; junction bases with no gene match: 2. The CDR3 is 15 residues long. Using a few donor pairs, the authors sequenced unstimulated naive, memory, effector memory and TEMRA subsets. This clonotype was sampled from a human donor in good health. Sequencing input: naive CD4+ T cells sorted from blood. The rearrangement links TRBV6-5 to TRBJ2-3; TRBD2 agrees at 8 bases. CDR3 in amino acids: CASSYGAGGTDTQYF. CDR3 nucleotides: TGTGCCAGCAGTTACGGAGCGGGGGGCACAGATACGCAGTATTTT.